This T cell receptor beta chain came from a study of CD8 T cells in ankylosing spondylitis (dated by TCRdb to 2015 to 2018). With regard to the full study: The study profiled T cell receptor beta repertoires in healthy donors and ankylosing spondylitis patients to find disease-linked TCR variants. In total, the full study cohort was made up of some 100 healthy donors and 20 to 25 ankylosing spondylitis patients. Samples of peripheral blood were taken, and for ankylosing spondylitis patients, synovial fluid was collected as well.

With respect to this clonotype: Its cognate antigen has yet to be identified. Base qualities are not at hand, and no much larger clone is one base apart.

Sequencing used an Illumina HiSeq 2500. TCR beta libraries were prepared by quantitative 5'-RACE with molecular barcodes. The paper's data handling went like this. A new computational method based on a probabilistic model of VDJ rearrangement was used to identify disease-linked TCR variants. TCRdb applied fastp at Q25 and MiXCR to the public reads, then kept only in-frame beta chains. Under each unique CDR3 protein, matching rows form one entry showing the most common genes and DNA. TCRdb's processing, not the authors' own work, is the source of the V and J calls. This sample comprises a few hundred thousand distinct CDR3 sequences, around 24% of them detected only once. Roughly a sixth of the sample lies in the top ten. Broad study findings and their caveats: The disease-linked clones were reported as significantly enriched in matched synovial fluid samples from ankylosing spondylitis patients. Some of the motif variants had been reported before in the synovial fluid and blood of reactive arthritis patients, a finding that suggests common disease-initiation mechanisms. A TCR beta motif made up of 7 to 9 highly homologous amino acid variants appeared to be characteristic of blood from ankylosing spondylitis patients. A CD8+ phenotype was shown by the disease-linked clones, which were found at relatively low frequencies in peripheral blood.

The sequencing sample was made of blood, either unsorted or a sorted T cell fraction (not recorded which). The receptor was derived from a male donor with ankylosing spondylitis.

The CDR3 in this case is CSATPGQGSYEQYF. The bases are TGCAGCGCAACCCCGGGACAGGGGTCTTACGAGCAGTACTTC. The V and J segments used are TRBV29-1 and TRBJ2-7; 10 nucleotides in the junction match TRBD1. In the germline V gene, CDR1 corresponds to SQVTM and CDR2 to ANQGSEA. The CDR3 runs 14 residues from the cysteine to the phenylalanine. The entry retains the CDR3 DNA only, 42 bases that are in frame from base 1. V is cut back by 7 bases and J by 4 bases, with 10 bases in the junction unmatched.